The 19 T cell receptor beta chains reported below all come from one sample, sequenced in a study of cytomegalovirus exposure and HLA in healthy donors. TCRdb's copy holds only in-frame clones and misses some; the assay was immunoSEQ multiplex PCR. Among around 400,000 clones listed, approximately 90% were seen once. Specimen: PBMCs. The receptors come from a woman younger than 30 in good health and CMV-seronegative.

The DNA of the CDR3 is TGCGCCAGCAGCCCTTTCCCTGTAGTTATCCGTGGAAACACCATATATTTT. Amino acids: CASSPFPVVIRGNTIYF. This chain joins TRBV4-1 and TRBJ1-3, with D unresolved. This CDR3 contains 17 residues. Per the germline V gene, CDR1 is MGHRA and CDR2 is YSYEKL. Trimming removed 4 bases from V and 3 bases from J, with 19 bases in between.

This sequence joins TRBV28 and TRBJ2-2; possible D gene TRBD1, 5 bases. The CDR3 loop spans 17 amino acids. Trimming removed 5 bases at V and 4 bases at J, with 20 bases between. Looked up from germline, CDR1 is MDHEN and CDR2 is SYDVKM. The CDR3 sequence: CASSPTTGLQGTGELFF. CDR3 bases: TGTGCCAGCAGTCCAACCACCGGGCTCCAGGGCACCGGGGAGCTGTTTTTT.

This clone was found a few times. CDR3 sequence reads: CASSLGGQGKVQPQHF. In DNA form, the CDR3 reads TGTGCCAGCAGTTTAGGGGGACAGGGGAAGGTTCAGCCCCAGCATTTT. This chain joins TRBV28 and TRBJ1-5; 10 nucleotides line up with TRBD1. The CDR3 extends over 16 amino acids. Germline values: CDR1 MDHEN, CDR2 SYDVKM. V gave up 2 bases and J gave up 6 bases; unmatched junction bases: 7.

The genes are TRBV6-1 and TRBJ1-1; 11 nucleotides match TRBD1. Germline assignment: CDR1 MNHNS and CDR2 SASEGT. This CDR3 comprises 15 residues. The V segment lost 8 bases and the J segment 3 bases; nucleotides outside the gene matches: 8. DNA for the CDR3: TGTGCCAGCGAAAGGGGACAGGGGGTCGACACTGAAGCTTTCTTT. Protein sequence: CASERGQGVDTEAFF.

This clone was detected once. CDR3 loop: CASSLVLAGGPRSDTQYF. In DNA, the CDR3 is TGTGCCAGCAGTTTAGTCCTAGCGGGAGGGCCAAGATCAGATACGCAGTATTTT. This chain links TRBV27 with TRBJ2-3, with 12 bases matching TRBD2. CDR1 is MNHEY, CDR2 SMNVEV, per germline (reference sequence). The CDR3 consists of 18 residues. V lost 2 bases, J lost 4 bases, and 10 bases stayed unmatched.

The gene calls are TRBV25-1 and TRBJ2-7; 10 bases agree with TRBD1. CDR1 and CDR2 from the germline V gene are MGHDK and SYGVNS. The CDR3 totals 16 residues. J lost 2 bases, V lost 1 base, and 5 bases had no gene match. DNA of the CDR3: TGTGCCAGCAGTGAATCCACCGGGACAGGGGCCTACGAGCAGTACTTC. It yields the protein CASSESTGTGAYEQYF.

The J gene is TRBJ2-1, the V gene TRBV2; 12 bases fit TRBD2. Trimming removed 0 bases from V and 4 bases from J; junction bases left unmatched: 7. The CDR3 spans 18 residues. Germline assignment: CDR1 SNHLY and CDR2 FYNNEI. Here the CDR3 DNA reads TGTGCCAGCAGTGAAGCAGCTAGCGGGAGGGCGGGATACAATGAGCAGTTCTTC. Amino acid sequence: CASSEAASGRAGYNEQFF.

This rearrangement joins TRBV18 to TRBJ2-1; D may be TRBD2 (6 bases). Trimming removed 0 bases from V and 10 bases from J, with 16 bases in between. The length of the CDR3 is 15 residues. Germline CDR1 reads KGHSH; CDR2 reads LQKENI. The chain's CDR3 is CASSPPSLGGKEQFF. CDR3 DNA sequence: TGTGCCAGCTCACCACCGTCGCTTGGGGGGAAAGAGCAGTTCTTC.

The rearrangement links TRBV14 to TRBJ2-7; the D gene is possibly TRBD1 (6 bases). Trimming removed 5 bases at V and 4 bases at J, with 24 bases between. Germline CDR1 reads SGHDN; CDR2 reads FVKESK. This CDR3 comprises 17 residues. CDR3 region: CASSDQSGTLFNYEQYF. For the CDR3, the DNA is TGTGCCAGCAGCGACCAAAGTGGGACACTCTTTAATTACGAGCAGTACTTC. The entire variable domain, with the rest obtained from reference TRBV14 and TRBJ2-7, is as follows: EAGVTQFPSHSVIEKGQTVTLRCDPISGHDNLYWYRRVMGKEIKFLLHFVKESKQDESGMPNNRFLAERTGGTYSTLKVQPAELEDSGVYFCASSDQSGTLFNYEQYFGPGTRLTVT.

The CDR3 loop is CASRSGTGGHNEQFF. The CDR3 DNA reads TGTGCCAGCAGGTCCGGGACAGGTGGCCACAATGAGCAGTTCTTC. The chain links TRBV6-6 to TRBJ2-1, with 8 bases lining up with TRBD1. This CDR3 contains 15 residues. CDR1 is MNHNY and CDR2 is SVGAGI in the germline V gene (reference sequence). V was pared by 6 bases and J by 5 bases, with 9 bases of the junction left unmatched.

The chain carries TRBV2 and TRBJ2-2; 10 nucleotides align to TRBD2. Germline loops: CDR1 SNHLY, CDR2 FYNNEI. V lost 6 bases, J lost 3 bases, and 1 base stayed unmatched. This CDR3 region has 14 residues. The CDR3 sequence is CASRLAGDTGELFF. For the CDR3, the DNA is TGTGCCAGCAGGCTAGCGGGGGACACCGGGGAGCTGTTTTTT.

This rearrangement joins TRBV28 to TRBJ1-5, with D unclear. This CDR3 contains 12 residues. Between the trimmed V and J ends, which lost 3 bases and 5 bases, there was a span of 5 bases. Per germline, CDR1 MDHEN and CDR2 SYDVKM. The CDR3 bases are TGTGCCAGCAGTTTGAACTATCAGCCCCAGCATTTT. It translates to CASSLNYQPQHF.

The chain joins TRBV29-1 to TRBJ2-7; perhaps TRBD2 as D (6 bases). CDR3 length equals 15 residues. Deletions cut 0 bases from V and 2 bases from J, with 14 bases between. The germline CDR1 and CDR2 sequences are SQVTM and ANQGSEA. CDR3 residues: CSVEDERGLPYEQYF. For the CDR3, the DNA is TGCAGCGTTGAAGACGAACGGGGGTTGCCCTACGAGCAGTACTTC.

This clone was observed a single time. The J gene is TRBJ1-1, the V gene TRBV28; no clear D. V lost 1 base to trimming and J lost 10 bases, with 10 bases between them. This CDR3 contains 12 residues. The germline V gene has CDR1 MDHEN and CDR2 SYDVKM. The CDR3 protein is CASSLLTRRAFF. CDR3 sequence (DNA): TGTGCCAGCAGTTTATTGACCCGGAGAGCTTTCTTT.

The DNA for the CDR3 is TGTGCCAGCAGCCGCCGGGGAGGATATAACTACAATGAGCAGTTCTTC. Protein sequence: CASSRRGGYNYNEQFF. This chain uses TRBV11-3 with TRBJ2-1; D is perhaps TRBD2 (6 bases). V was pared by 5 bases and J by 3 bases, with 17 bases between. CDR1 is SGHNT, CDR2 YENEEA, per germline. CDR3 size: 16 residues.

The chain combines TRBV29-1 with TRBJ1-2; 9 bases map to TRBD1. Germline lookup yields CDR1 SQVTM and CDR2 ANQGSEA. Losses at the gene ends were 1 base for V and 5 bases for J; bases not matched to a gene: 5. This CDR3 comprises 14 residues. The CDR3 DNA sequence: TGCAGCGTTGAAGGACAGGGGGGAGGGTATGGCTACACCTTC. Its protein is CSVEGQGGGYGYTF.

The rearrangement links TRBV9 to TRBJ2-5; tentatively, D is TRBD2 (6 bases). This CDR3 contains 16 residues. Trimming shortened V by 4 bases and J by 5 bases, and 21 bases separated the two germline ends. The V gene's germline CDR1 is SGDLS and CDR2 YYNGEE. The CDR3 DNA reads TGTGCCAGCAGCCCAACGGCGCCGGGCCGGGGGGAGACCCAGTACTTC. As protein: CASSPTAPGRGETQYF.

The chain is built from TRBV6-6 and TRBJ1-6; 7 bases fit TRBD1. The length of the CDR3 is 15 residues. J lost 2 bases, V lost 6 bases, and 4 bases had no gene match. Germline V lookup: CDR1 MNHNY, CDR2 SVGAGI (reference sequence). CDR3 in DNA: TGTGCCAGCAGCCAGGGGGTCACCTATAATTCACCCCTCCACTTT. Protein product: CASSQGVTYNSPLHF.

This clone has just a few counts. The chain links TRBV30 to TRBJ2-7; unclear D gene. CDR3 length: 12 residues. Between the trimmed V and J ends, which lost 3 bases and 5 bases, there was a span of 11 bases. Germline V gene sequence: CDR1 GTSNPN, CDR2 SVGIG (reference sequence). The chain's CDR3 is CAWRAGGHEQYF. The CDR3 DNA is TGTGCCTGGAGAGCAGGTGGGCACGAGCAGTACTTC.